The source of this T cell receptor beta chain is a study of T cell repertoires in cytomegalovirus infection. TCRdb itself ran the reads through MiXCR, one entry per CDR3 protein. Of about 83,000 distinct CDR3 sequences in the sample, roughly 25% are singletons; the top ten hold roughly 50%. The germline CDR1 and CDR2 sequences are SQVTM and ANQGSEA. Trimming pared 3 bases from V and 0 bases from J, leaving 9 bases between. The CDR3 spans 14 residues. At least ten counts were recorded for this clonotype. Its antigen is unidentified. The sequencing used CD8+ T cells from cultured PBMCs, collected from culture after CMV antigen stimulation. The rearrangement uses TRBV29-1 and TRBJ1-3, with D hard to call. This TCR was recovered from a human donor in good health (CMV status not recorded). Some clones in this sample may be carry-over from other donors' samples. CDR3 nucleotides: TGCAGCGTTGAGGCAGGCATCTCTGGAAACACCATATATTTT. Its protein product is CSVEAGISGNTIYF. Complete variable domain (other parts from reference TRBV29-1 and TRBJ1-3): SAVISQKPSRDICQRGTSLTIQCQVDSQVTMMFWYRQQPGQSLTLIATANQGSEATYESGFVIDKFPISRPNLTFSTLTVSNMSPEDSSIYLCSVEAGISGNTIYFGEGSWLTVV.